One sample yielded the 23 T cell receptor beta chains listed below, sequenced in a study of blood T cells in healthy people across ages. Alongside a J-beta primer mix, a sample-barcoded 5' primer served in a second PCR lasting about 7 to 11 cycles. TCRdb processed the 5' RACE reads anew with MiXCR; each CDR3 protein has one entry. Of roughly 680,000 distinct CDR3 sequences detected, around 48% appear once; the ten largest clones hold around a third. Sequenced material: blood. The receptors shown here come from a woman aged 60 to 75 in good health.

CDR3 DNA: TGTGCCAGCAGCGGCCCCACGGAGATAGGCTATGGCTACACCTTC. Translating gives CASSGPTEIGYGYTF. The chain combines TRBV7-2 with TRBJ1-2; the D is unclear. The V end lost 5 bases, the J end lost 4 bases, and 17 bases lay between the germline ends. In germline, CDR1 is SGHTA, CDR2 FQGNSA. CDR3 length: 15 residues.

The chain combines TRBV6-5 with TRBJ1-2; D possibly corresponds to TRBD1 (6 bases). V was shortened by 0 bases and J by 8 bases, with 16 bases between the two germline ends. This CDR3 has 15 amino acids. Germline CDR1 and CDR2: MNHEY and SVGAGI. CDR3 DNA sequence: TGTGCCAGCAGTTACTCTGCAGGGGAGGTAGGAGGCTACACCTTC. Protein product: CASSYSAGEVGGYTF.

The chain uses TRBV12-3 or TRBV12-4 and TRBJ2-1, with 9 bases aligning to TRBD2. Trimming removed 5 bases from V and 3 bases from J; junction bases left unmatched: 8. The CDR3 runs 16 residues. DNA of the CDR3: TGTGCCAGCAGTACCTTAGCGGGAGTCCACTACAATGAGCAGTTCTTC. The encoded protein is CASSTLAGVHYNEQFF.

The chain joins TRBV7-2 to TRBJ2-1, with 10 nucleotides matching TRBD1. There are 18 residues in the CDR3. Looked up from germline, CDR1 is SGHTA and CDR2 is FQGNSA. After removal of 1 base from V and 5 bases from J, the junction contained 11 bases not matched to a gene. The CDR3 loop reads CASSLVLLRDRGHNEQFF. The CDR3 DNA follows: TGTGCCAGCAGCTTAGTTCTTCTCCGGGACAGGGGACACAATGAGCAGTTCTTC.

This chain links TRBV12-3 or TRBV12-4 with TRBJ2-7; 7 nucleotides agree with TRBD1. Trimming took 3 bases from V and 1 from J; bases not matched to a gene: 6. CDR3 length: 15 amino acids. The CDR3 reads CASSLLGQLSYEQYF. CDR3 sequence (DNA): TGTGCCAGCAGTTTGTTGGGACAGTTGTCCTACGAGCAGTACTTC.

V is TRBV25-1 and J is TRBJ1-6; 9 nucleotides line up with TRBD1. Germline CDR1 MGHDK, CDR2 SYGVNS. This CDR3 comprises 17 residues. J lost 7 bases, V lost 4 bases, and 11 bases had no gene match. Here the CDR3 DNA reads TGTGCCAGCAGTGGACTTGCCGGGACAGGGATCAATTCACCCCTCCACTTT. Amino acid sequence: CASSGLAGTGINSPLHF.

This clonotype was detected only a few times. This sequence joins TRBV6-2 or TRBV6-3 and TRBJ1-2; D is ambiguous. Trimming took off 2 bases at V and 5 bases at J, with 9 bases between the two ends. This CDR3 has 13 amino acids. CDR1 MNHEY and CDR2 SVGEGT come from the germline V gene. CDR3 residues: CASSYQPAYGYTF. CDR3 nucleotide sequence: TGTGCCAGCAGTTACCAGCCAGCGTATGGCTACACCTTC.

The rearrangement joins TRBV7-2 to TRBJ2-5; possible D gene TRBD2, 6 bases. The J call is in doubt because the DNA end fits TRBJ2-7 better. The CDR3 has 14 residues. The germline gives CDR1 SGHTA, CDR2 FQGNSA. The CDR3 reads CVAGSGLMTYEQYF. CDR3 sequence (DNA): TGTGTGGCCGGATCGGGACTTATGACCTACGAGCAGTACTTC.

The chain combines TRBV7-2 with TRBJ2-3; D gene uncertain. Trimming left V 5 bases short and J 2 bases short, with 14 bases between. The CDR3 is 15 amino acids. Germline V lookup: CDR1 SGHTA, CDR2 FQGNSA. CDR3 loop: CASSLFGSDTDTQYF. The CDR3 DNA is TGTGCCAGCAGCCTCTTTGGCAGTGACACAGATACGCAGTATTTT.

A note on this clonotype: This could be a read error, since a much larger clone is one nucleotide away. The rearrangement joins TRBV20-1 to TRBJ1-5, with unresolved D. CDR1 is DFQATT, CDR2 SNEGSKA, per germline (reference sequence). Trimming left V 4 bases short and J 5 bases short, with 9 bases between. The CDR3 spans 12 residues. In DNA, the CDR3 is TGCAGTGCTATAAAGGGAGATCAGCCCCAGCATTTT. Translation: CSAIKGDQPQHF.

V is TRBV7-2 and J is TRBJ2-5, with TRBD2 identical over 10 bases. Looked up from germline, CDR1 is SGHTA and CDR2 is FQGNSA. The CDR3 totals 17 residues. Trimming took 5 bases from V and 13 from J; bases not matched to a gene: 22. The CDR3 sequence: CASSNPVTSGATYERYF. CDR3 bases: TGTGCCAGCAGCAACCCTGTTACTAGCGGGGCGACCTACGAGCGGTACTTC.

The V call is TRBV2, the J call TRBJ2-3; 10 bases map to TRBD2. Germline assignment: CDR1 SNHLY and CDR2 FYNNEI. The CDR3 sequence is 13 residues long. After removal of 5 bases from V and 6 bases from J, the junction contained 2 bases not matched to a gene. CDR3 protein: CASSIAGGDTQYF. In DNA form, the CDR3 reads TGTGCCAGCAGTATAGCGGGAGGCGATACGCAGTATTTT.

This clonotype has more than one count but fewer than ten. The J gene is TRBJ2-5, the V gene TRBV10-3, with 7 bases fitting TRBD1. TRBJ2-7 explains the end of the DNA better; the J call may be wrong. The CDR3 has 14 residues. Germline V gene data show CDR1 as ENHRY and CDR2 as SYGVKD. The CDR3 DNA follows: TGTGCCATCAATGGCCAGGGGGTTTTATACGAGCAGTACTTC. Translated: CAINGQGVLYEQYF.

The V call is TRBV10-3, the J call TRBJ1-2; perhaps TRBD1 as D (5 bases). This CDR3 region has 15 residues. CDR1 is ENHRY and CDR2 is SYGVKD in the germline V gene. Between the trimmed V and J ends, which lost 3 bases and 6 bases, there was a span of 17 bases. DNA for the CDR3: TGTGCCATCAGTGAACCGGGACGCCTTGGGGATGGCTACACCTTC. Amino acids: CAISEPGRLGDGYTF.

This clonotype was recorded many times. The chain joins TRBV20-1 to TRBJ2-5, with unresolved D. The CDR3 sequence is 11 residues long. CDR1 is DFQATT and CDR2 is SNEGSKA in the germline V gene (reference sequence). The ends were cut back, 1 base at V and 11 bases at J, with 11 bases in the middle. The chain's CDR3 is CSARVPGEQYF. The CDR3 nucleotides are TGCAGTGCTAGAGTCCCCGGTGAGCAGTACTTC.

A word on this clonotype: Given a much more abundant clone one base away, this may be a read error. V usage is TRBV29-1 and J usage is TRBJ2-5; no definite D call. This CDR3 contains 12 residues. Germline loops: CDR1 SQVTM, CDR2 ANQGSEA. The CDR3 here is CSVEGRPETQYF. The CDR3 coding sequence is TGCAGCGTGGAAGGCAGGCCTGAGACCCAGTACTTC.

This sequence joins TRBV20-1 and TRBJ2-1; 9 positions match TRBD2. This CDR3 comprises 14 residues. Germline loops: CDR1 DFQATT, CDR2 SNEGSKA (reference sequence). Unmatched junction bases numbered 10, after V lost 4 bases and J lost 9 bases. CDR3 DNA sequence: TGCAGTGCTATTGCGGGAGGGCCGTTAAGTGAGCAGTTCTTC. It encodes CSAIAGGPLSEQFF.

The chain carries TRBV30 and TRBJ2-5; TRBD2 is a possible D gene (5 bases). The CDR3 contains 13 residues. Germline CDR1 reads GTSNPN; CDR2 reads SVGIG (reference sequence). Between the trimmed V and J ends, which lost 3 bases and 0 bases, there was a span of 8 bases. CDR3 in amino acids: CAWSGGYQETQYF. CDR3 DNA: TGTGCCTGGAGCGGAGGTTACCAAGAGACCCAGTACTTC.

This clonotype has just a few counts. The CDR3 sequence is CASSPKSRAGYTF. The CDR3 DNA is TGTGCCAGCAGCCCGAAATCTAGGGCCGGCTACACCTTC. This chain uses TRBV3-1 with TRBJ1-2; no firm D call. CDR1 LGHDT and CDR2 YNNKEL come from the germline V gene (reference sequence). This CDR3 is 13 amino acids long. Trimming shortened V by 4 bases and J by 8 bases, and 14 bases separated the two germline ends.

This clonotype turned up a few times. The chain couples TRBV2 to TRBJ1-6; TRBD1 is a possible D gene (6 bases). Trimming cost V 4 bases and J 11 bases, with 12 bases left between them. The germline V gene has CDR1 SNHLY and CDR2 FYNNEI. The CDR3 extends over 13 amino acids. CDR3 nucleotides: TGTGCCAGCAGTGTCGGGGGCTTCGCACCCCTCCACTTT. Its translation: CASSVGGFAPLHF.

The rearrangement links TRBV20-1 to TRBJ2-6; D gene ambiguous. V lost 0 bases and J 1 base, leaving 4 bases between the germline ends. Per the germline V gene, CDR1 is DFQATT and CDR2 is SNEGSKA (reference sequence). This CDR3 spans 14 amino acids. CDR3 region: CSARDKSGANVLTF. For the CDR3, the DNA is TGCAGTGCTAGAGATAAATCTGGGGCCAACGTCCTGACTTTC.

This chain links TRBV27 with TRBJ2-7; no reliable D call. Germline V gives CDR1 MNHEY, CDR2 SMNVEV (reference sequence). V lost 3 bases and J 7 bases, leaving 25 bases between the germline ends. This CDR3 region has 17 residues. CDR3 in amino acids: CASSFSRPTALYNEQYF. CDR3 sequence (DNA): TGTGCCAGCAGTTTTAGCCGTCCGACGGCCCTCTACAATGAGCAGTACTTC.

This clonotype was seen repeatedly, ten times or more. The chain recombines TRBV20-1 with TRBJ2-5; D is unresolved. The germline V and J ends were trimmed by 1 base and 6 bases, with 15 bases remaining between them. Germline assignment: CDR1 DFQATT and CDR2 SNEGSKA (reference sequence). This CDR3 region has 14 residues. The chain's CDR3 is CSARGIGVVKTQYF. For the CDR3, the DNA is TGCAGTGCTAGAGGTATTGGAGTAGTAAAGACCCAGTACTTC.